These T cell receptor beta chains were read from a single sample in a study of blood T cell repertoires in COVID-19. Profiling relied on immunoSEQ multiplex PCR, and the TCRdb table lists in-frame clones only, not all of them. The sample consists of some 260,000 clones, around 89% of them appearing once. The specimen was peripheral blood. These TCRs come from a woman in her 30s with COVID-19, enrolled during active disease. Each CDR3 is given with its conserved first and last residue. A D gene is named only where the DNA matches it firmly. Clone size is given for some rows only: seen once, a few or many times, or a class if the clone is expanded.

v_gene: TRBV7-2; abundance: NA; d_gene: TRBD2; j_gene: TRBJ2-1; CDR3nt: TGTGCCAGCAGCTCCCACTTGAGTAGCGGGGGCTCCTACAATGAGCAGTTCTTC; CDR3aa: CASSSHLSSGGSYNEQFF
v_gene: TRBV15; abundance: NA; d_gene: NA; j_gene: TRBJ2-7; CDR3nt: TGTGCCACCAGCAGGGGGGAGGGGGGAACCTACGAGCAGTACTTC; CDR3aa: CATSRGEGGTYEQYF
v_gene: TRBV4-1; abundance: NA; d_gene: NA; j_gene: TRBJ2-3; CDR3nt: TGCGCCAGCAGCCTTTGGGGGGGGCCTATGAATACGCAGTATTTT; CDR3aa: CASSLWGGPMNTQYF
v_gene: TRBV3-1/TRBV3-2; abundance: NA; d_gene: NA; j_gene: TRBJ1-2; CDR3nt: TGTGCCAGCAGCCAGGGGGGTGGAGGCTACACCTTC; CDR3aa: CASSQGGGGYTF
v_gene: TRBV28; abundance: few; d_gene: NA; j_gene: TRBJ1-3; CDR3nt: TGTGCCAGCAGTTTATGGAGTGAGGGTGGTGTCGGGAACACCATATATTTT; CDR3aa: CASSLWSEGGVGNTIYF
v_gene: TRBV19; abundance: NA; d_gene: NA; j_gene: TRBJ2-5; CDR3nt: TGTGCCAGTAGTAACACAGGGTTCCAAGAGACCCAGTACTTC; CDR3aa: CASSNTGFQETQYF
v_gene: TRBV9; abundance: once; d_gene: NA; j_gene: TRBJ1-1; CDR3nt: TGTGCCAGCAGCGTATGGGCGGGGAGGAGCACTGAAGCTTTCTTT; CDR3aa: CASSVWAGRSTEAFF
v_gene: TRBV6-5; abundance: NA; d_gene: TRBD1; j_gene: TRBJ1-2; CDR3nt: TGTGCCAGCAGACCCACTACAGGGGCGCGAGGCTACACCTTC; CDR3aa: CASRPTTGARGYTF
v_gene: TRBV12-3/TRBV12-4; abundance: NA; d_gene: NA; j_gene: TRBJ1-4; CDR3nt: TGTGCCAGCAGTCCTAACAGGGCCGGAAAACTGTTTTTT; CDR3aa: CASSPNRAGKLFF
v_gene: TRBV9; abundance: NA; d_gene: TRBD2; j_gene: TRBJ2-3; CDR3nt: TGTGCCAGCAGCGGAGGACTAGCGGGACCTTCGGATACGCAGTATTTT; CDR3aa: CASSGGLAGPSDTQYF
v_gene: TRBV11-3; abundance: NA; d_gene: NA; j_gene: TRBJ1-1; CDR3nt: TGTGCCAGCAGCCCTCGCGACAGACCGAACACTGAAGCTTTCTTT; CDR3aa: CASSPRDRPNTEAFF
v_gene: TRBV5-4; abundance: once; d_gene: NA; j_gene: TRBJ2-5; CDR3nt: TGTGCCAGCAGCTTGGGAGTTGGGAGCCCCGAGACCCAGTACTTC; CDR3aa: CASSLGVGSPETQYF
v_gene: TRBV10-3; abundance: few; d_gene: NA; j_gene: TRBJ2-5; CDR3nt: TGTGCCATCAGTGAGTCTAGGACAGTCAAGAAAGAGACCCAGTACTTC; CDR3aa: CAISESRTVKKETQYF
v_gene: TRBV6-6; abundance: once; d_gene: NA; j_gene: TRBJ1-5; CDR3nt: TGTGCCAGCACTGGAGGGACGGGCAATCAGCCCCAGCATTTT; CDR3aa: CASTGGTGNQPQHF
v_gene: TRBV3-1/TRBV3-2; abundance: NA; d_gene: NA; j_gene: TRBJ2-7; CDR3nt: TGTGCCAGCAGCCAAGAGGTACAGGGAAATGAGCAGTACTTC; CDR3aa: CASSQEVQGNEQYF
v_gene: TRBV5-1; abundance: NA; d_gene: TRBD2; j_gene: TRBJ2-7; CDR3nt: TGCGCCAGCAGCTTGGCGGCCAGCGGGGGAAACTACGAGCAGTACTTC; CDR3aa: CASSLAASGGNYEQYF
v_gene: TRBV7-2; abundance: NA; d_gene: NA; j_gene: TRBJ2-7; CDR3nt: TGTGCCAGCAGCCCCCGGACAGACTACGAGCAGTACTTC; CDR3aa: CASSPRTDYEQYF
v_gene: TRBV7-9; abundance: NA; d_gene: TRBD1; j_gene: TRBJ2-1; CDR3nt: TGTGCCAGCAGCTTCGATCCGGGACAGGGGTTCAATGAGCAGTTCTTC; CDR3aa: CASSFDPGQGFNEQFF
v_gene: TRBV19; abundance: NA; d_gene: TRBD2; j_gene: TRBJ2-5; CDR3nt: TGTGCCAGTAGTATAGGGGCTAGCGGGAGGCAAGAGACCCAGTACTTC; CDR3aa: CASSIGASGRQETQYF
v_gene: TRBV19; abundance: NA; d_gene: NA; j_gene: TRBJ1-2; CDR3nt: TGTGCCAGTAGTATGATTGCAGGGGTAAACTATGGCTACACCTTC; CDR3aa: CASSMIAGVNYGYTF
v_gene: TRBV5-1; abundance: NA; d_gene: NA; j_gene: TRBJ2-5; CDR3nt: TGCGCCAGCAGCCTCCGGGATGCTAAAGAGACCCAGTACTTC; CDR3aa: CASSLRDAKETQYF
v_gene: TRBV5-1; abundance: NA; d_gene: TRBD2; j_gene: TRBJ2-1; CDR3nt: TGCGCCAGCAGCTTCGTAGCGGGAGGAGGCAATGAGCAGTTCTTC; CDR3aa: CASSFVAGGGNEQFF